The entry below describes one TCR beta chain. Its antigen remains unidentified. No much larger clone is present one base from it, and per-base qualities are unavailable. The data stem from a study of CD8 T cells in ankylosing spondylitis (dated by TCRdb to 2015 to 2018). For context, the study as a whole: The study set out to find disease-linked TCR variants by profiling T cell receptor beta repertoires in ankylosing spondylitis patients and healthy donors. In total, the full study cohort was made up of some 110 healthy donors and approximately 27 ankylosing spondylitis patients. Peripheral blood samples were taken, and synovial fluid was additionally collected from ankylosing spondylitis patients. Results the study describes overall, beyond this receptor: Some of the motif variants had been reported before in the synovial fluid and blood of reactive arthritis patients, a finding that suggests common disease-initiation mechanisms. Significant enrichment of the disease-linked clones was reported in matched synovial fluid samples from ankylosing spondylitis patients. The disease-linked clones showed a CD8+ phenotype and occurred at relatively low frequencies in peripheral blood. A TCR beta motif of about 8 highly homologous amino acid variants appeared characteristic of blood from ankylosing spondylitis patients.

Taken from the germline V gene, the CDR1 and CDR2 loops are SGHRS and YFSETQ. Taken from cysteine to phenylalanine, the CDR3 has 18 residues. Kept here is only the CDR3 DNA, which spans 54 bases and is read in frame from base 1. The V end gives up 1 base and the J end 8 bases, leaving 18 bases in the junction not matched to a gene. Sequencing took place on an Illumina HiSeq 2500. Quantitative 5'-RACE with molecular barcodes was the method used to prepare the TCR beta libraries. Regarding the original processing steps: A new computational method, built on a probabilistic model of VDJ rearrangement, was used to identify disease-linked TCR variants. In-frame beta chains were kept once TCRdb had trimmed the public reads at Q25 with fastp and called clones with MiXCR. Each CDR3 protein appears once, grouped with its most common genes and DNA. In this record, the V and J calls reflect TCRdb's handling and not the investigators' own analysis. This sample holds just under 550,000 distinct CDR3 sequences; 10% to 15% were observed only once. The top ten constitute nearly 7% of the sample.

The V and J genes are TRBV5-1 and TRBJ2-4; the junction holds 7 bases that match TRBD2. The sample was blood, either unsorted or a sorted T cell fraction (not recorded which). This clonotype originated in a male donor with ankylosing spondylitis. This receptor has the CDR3 CASSLPPRTSKGGDIQYF. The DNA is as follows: TGCGCCAGCAGCTTGCCTCCTCGGACTAGTAAGGGTGGGGACATTCAGTACTTC. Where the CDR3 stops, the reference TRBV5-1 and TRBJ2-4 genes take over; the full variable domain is KAGVTQTPRYLIKTRGQQVTLSCSPISGHRSVSWYQQTPGQGLQFLFEYFSETQRNKGNFPGRFSGRQFSNSRSEMNVSTLELGDSALYLCASSLPPRTSKGGDIQYFGAGTRLSVL.